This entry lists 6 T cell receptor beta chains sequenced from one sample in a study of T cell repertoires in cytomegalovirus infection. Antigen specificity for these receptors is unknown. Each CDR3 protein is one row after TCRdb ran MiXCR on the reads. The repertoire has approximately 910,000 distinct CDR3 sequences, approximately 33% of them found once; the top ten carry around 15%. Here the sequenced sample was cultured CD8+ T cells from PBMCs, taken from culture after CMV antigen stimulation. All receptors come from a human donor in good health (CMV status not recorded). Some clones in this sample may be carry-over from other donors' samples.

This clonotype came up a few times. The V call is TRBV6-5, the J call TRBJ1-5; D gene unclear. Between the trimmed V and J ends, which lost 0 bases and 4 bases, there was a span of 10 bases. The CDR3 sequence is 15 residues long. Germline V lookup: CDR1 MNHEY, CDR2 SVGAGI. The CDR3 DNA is TGTGCCAGCAGTTACTCGTACCAGGTAAATCAGCCCCAGCATTTT. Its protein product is CASSYSYQVNQPQHF.

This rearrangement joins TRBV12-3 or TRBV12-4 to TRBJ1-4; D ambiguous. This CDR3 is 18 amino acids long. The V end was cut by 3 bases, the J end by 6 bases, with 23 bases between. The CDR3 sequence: CASSFGPADREDDEKLFF. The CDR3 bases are TGTGCCAGCAGTTTTGGGCCAGCGGATCGGGAGGATGATGAAAAACTGTTTTTT.

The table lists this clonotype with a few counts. This CDR3 is CASSQELISSYNSPLHF. In DNA form, the CDR3 reads TGTGCCAGCAGCCAAGAATTAATAAGCTCCTATAATTCACCCCTCCACTTT. J is TRBJ1-6 and V is TRBV4-2; D unclear. Trimming took off 0 bases at V and 0 bases at J, with 9 bases between the two ends. CDR1 is LGHNA, CDR2 YNFKEQ, per germline. The CDR3 covers 17 residues.

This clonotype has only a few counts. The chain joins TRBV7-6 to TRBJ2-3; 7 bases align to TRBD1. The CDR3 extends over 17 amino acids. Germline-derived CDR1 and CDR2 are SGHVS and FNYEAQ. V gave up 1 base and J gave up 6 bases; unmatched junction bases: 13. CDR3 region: CASSLGVQGGAGDTQYF. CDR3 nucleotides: TGTGCCAGCAGCTTAGGAGTACAAGGGGGCGCAGGCGATACGCAGTATTTT.

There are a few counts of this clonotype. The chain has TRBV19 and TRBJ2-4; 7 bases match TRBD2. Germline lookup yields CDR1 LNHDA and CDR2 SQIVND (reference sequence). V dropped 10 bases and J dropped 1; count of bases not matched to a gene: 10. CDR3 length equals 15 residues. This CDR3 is CATPGTNTAKNIQYF. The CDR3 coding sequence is TGTGCCACCCCCGGGACTAACACCGCCAAAAACATTCAGTACTTC.

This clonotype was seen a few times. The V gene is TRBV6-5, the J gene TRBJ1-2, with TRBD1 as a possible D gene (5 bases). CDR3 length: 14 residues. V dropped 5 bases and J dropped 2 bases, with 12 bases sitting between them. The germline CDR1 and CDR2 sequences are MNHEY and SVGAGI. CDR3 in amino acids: CASSRGGGNYGYTF. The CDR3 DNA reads TGTGCCAGCAGTCGAGGTGGGGGGAACTATGGCTACACCTTC.